The TCR beta chain under discussion was sequenced for a study of cytomegalovirus exposure and HLA in healthy donors. Study-level findings and limits: It was found in a later analysis that first-cohort TCR clusters tended to co-occur in the 120 validation repertoires.

Using immunoSEQ multiplex PCR, the repertoire was profiled, and TCRdb retains in-frame clones only, with some absent. Of 120,000 or so clones in the sample, more than 70% were seen once. The germline gives CDR1 LGHNA, CDR2 YNFKEQ. The CDR3 sequence is 17 residues long. Trimming pared 0 bases from V and 1 base from J, leaving 16 bases between. There are a few counts of this clone. Its target is unknown. This rearrangement joins TRBV4-2 to TRBJ2-7; tentative D call: TRBD1 (5 bases). The sample taken for sequencing was PBMCs. The clonotype was recovered from a woman aged 25-40 years in good health and CMV-seronegative. CDR3 residues: CASSQDSFAGLSYEQYF. As DNA, the CDR3 is TGTGCCAGCAGCCAAGATAGTTTCGCAGGGTTATCCTACGAGCAGTACTTC.